The rows below give T cell receptor beta chains drawn from one sample of a study of read filtering for tumor transcriptome and immune sequencing. TCRdb passed the reads through MiXCR, listing each CDR3 protein once. The sample records some 15,000 distinct CDR3 sequences, roughly 22% being singletons. The sample consisted of a population of CD138-negative cells sorted from bone marrow. The source of these receptors is a donor aged 40 or over with multiple myeloma. Each CDR3 is given with its conserved first and last residue. The D gene is left open where the match is weak. A row's size may be missing; if present it is once, few, many or a size class.

J gene | V gene | clone size | D gene | CDR3 protein | CDR3 DNA
TRBJ2-2 | TRBV19 | many | NA | CASSFITNTGELFF | TGTGCCAGTAGTTTTATCACGAACACCGGGGAGCTGTTTTTT
TRBJ2-7 | TRBV7-9 | NA | TRBD2 | CASSPSGTSGSYEQYF | TGTGCCAGCAGCCCTTCCGGGACTAGCGGGAGCTACGAGCAGTACTTC
TRBJ1-5 | TRBV18 | many | NA | CASSPGGRSNQPQHF | TGTGCCAGCTCACCGGGGGGTAGGAGCAATCAGCCCCAGCATTTT
TRBJ2-7 | TRBV6-2/TRBV6-3 | NA | NA | CASTSGLAYEQYF | TGTGCCAGCACCTCGGGACTTGCCTACGAGCAGTACTTC
TRBJ2-3 | TRBV20-1 | many | NA | CSARVLGSTDTQYF | TGCAGTGCTAGAGTCCTAGGTAGCACAGATACGCAGTATTTT
TRBJ1-6 | TRBV7-8 | NA | NA | CASSLESGTPLHF | TGTGCCAGCAGCTTAGAATCCGGGACCCCCCTCCACTTT
TRBJ2-4 | TRBV6-1 | many | TRBD1 | CASRGTGFIQYF | TGTGCCAGCAGAGGGACAGGGTTCATTCAGTACTTC
TRBJ2-7 | TRBV7-2 | many | NA | CASSPDLYEQYF | TGTGCCAGCAGCCCAGACCTCTACGAGCAGTACTTC
TRBJ2-6 | TRBV6-5 | many | NA | CASSSPPSGANVLTF | TGTGCCAGCAGTTCCCCCCCGTCTGGGGCCAACGTCCTGACTTTC
TRBJ2-1 | TRBV19 | many | TRBD2 | CASSDTSGGAGNEQFF | TGTGCCAGTAGTGACACTAGCGGGGGGGCCGGCAATGAGCAGTTCTTC
TRBJ2-5 | TRBV7-2 | few | TRBD2 | CASSGLAGGETQYF | TGTGCCAGCAGCGGACTAGCGGGAGGGGAGACCCAGTACTTC
TRBJ2-4 | TRBV29-1 | NA | NA | CSVVGRQGKNIQYF | TGCAGCGTTGTAGGTCGGCAGGGAAAAAACATTCAGTACTTC
TRBJ2-1 | TRBV12-3/TRBV12-4 | many | NA | CASSTPGQGSYNEQFF | TGTGCCAGCAGTACCCCGGGGCAGGGCTCCTACAATGAGCAGTTCTTC
TRBJ2-1 | TRBV18 | many | NA | CASSPSSPPWGEQFF | TGTGCCAGCTCACCAAGTTCACCGCCTTGGGGTGAGCAGTTCTTC
TRBJ1-4 | TRBV12-3/TRBV12-4 | many | NA | CASSLRGQEKLFF | TGTGCCAGCAGTTTAAGAGGGCAGGAAAAACTGTTTTTT
TRBJ2-2 | TRBV12-3/TRBV12-4 | many | TRBD1 | CASRPRQGATGELFF | TGTGCCAGCAGACCTAGACAGGGTGCCACCGGGGAGCTGTTTTTT
TRBJ2-7 | TRBV5-1 | many | NA | CASSFEGDEQYF | TGCGCCAGCAGCTTCGAAGGGGACGAGCAGTACTTC
TRBJ2-7 | TRBV4-1 | many | TRBD2 | CASSQDGGLVYEQYF | TGCGCCAGCAGCCAAGATGGGGGACTAGTCTACGAGCAGTACTTC
TRBJ2-2 | TRBV12-3/TRBV12-4 | many | NA | CASSYSTGELFF | TGTGCCAGCAGTTACAGCACCGGGGAGCTGTTTTTT
TRBJ1-1 | TRBV6-6 | many | NA | CASSSSGAGTEAFF | TGTGCCAGCAGTTCCTCGGGGGCTGGCACTGAAGCTTTCTTT
TRBJ2-3 | TRBV11-2 | many | NA | CASSQEGSDTQYF | TGTGCCAGCAGCCAGGAGGGGAGTGATACGCAGTATTTT
TRBJ2-1 | TRBV20-1 | many | NA | CSASPYKNEQFF | TGCAGTGCTAGTCCCTACAAGAATGAGCAGTTCTTC
TRBJ2-5 | TRBV4-2 | many | TRBD1 | CASRRGQGLGETQYF | TGTGCCAGCAGACGAGGACAGGGGCTGGGAGAGACCCAGTACTTC
TRBJ2-1 | TRBV7-2 | many | NA | CASSRSGANNEQFF | TGTGCCAGCAGCCGTAGTGGGGCCAACAATGAGCAGTTCTTC
TRBJ1-1 | TRBV7-9 | NA | NA | CASSFQQGEAFF | TGTGCCAGCAGCTTTCAACAGGGTGAAGCTTTCTTT
TRBJ2-7 | TRBV6-1 | many | NA | CASSANLMGYEQYF | TGTGCCAGCAGTGCGAACCTAATGGGCTACGAGCAGTACTTC
TRBJ2-1 | TRBV11-3 | many | NA | CASSPHEQFF | TGTGCCAGCAGCCCCCATGAGCAGTTCTTC
TRBJ2-1 | TRBV20-1 | many | NA | CSARERVHNEQFF | TGCAGTGCTAGAGAGCGGGTCCACAATGAGCAGTTCTTC
TRBJ2-5 | TRBV23-1 | few | TRBD1 | CASGFLRDRGETQYF | TGCGCCAGTGGTTTTCTCCGGGACAGGGGAGAGACCCAGTACTTC
TRBJ2-7 | TRBV28 | many | NA | CASRLTGVGEQYF | TGTGCCAGCAGATTAACTGGAGTGGGCGAGCAGTACTTC
TRBJ2-1 | TRBV28 | many | NA | CASSNLGQNYNEQFF | TGTGCCAGCAGTAACCTAGGACAGAACTACAATGAGCAGTTCTTC
TRBJ1-6 | TRBV6-5 | many | NA | CASSRERGANSPLHF | TGTGCCAGCAGCCGGGAAAGGGGTGCCAATTCACCCCTCCACTTT
TRBJ1-6 | TRBV2 | many | NA | CASSERSSYNSPLHF | TGTGCCAGCAGTGAACGTAGCTCCTATAATTCACCCCTCCACTTT
TRBJ1-6 | TRBV4-1 | NA | NA | CASSFSGSGGPLF | TGCGCCAGCAGCTTCAGTGGATCCGGGGGGCCTCTCTTT
TRBJ2-7 | TRBV7-9 | few | NA | CASSFLSYEQYF | TGTGCCAGCAGCTTTCTCAGCTACGAGCAGTACTTC
TRBJ2-2 | TRBV4-1 | many | TRBD2 | CASSQEGGHAGELFF | TGCGCCAGCAGCCAAGAGGGAGGGCACGCCGGGGAGCTGTTTTTT
TRBJ2-3 | TRBV7-2 | many | NA | CASSLYLADTQYF | TGTGCCAGCAGCTTGTATCTTGCAGATACGCAGTATTTT
TRBJ2-3 | TRBV20-1 | few | TRBD2 | CSAMGERGGTTDTQYF | TGCAGTGCAATGGGGGAGCGGGGGGGCACAACAGATACGCAGTATTTT
TRBJ2-5 | TRBV11-2 | NA | NA | CASSLGGRGGETQYF | TGTGCCAGCAGCTTAGGCGGCAGGGGGGGAGAGACCCAGTACTTC
TRBJ1-2 | TRBV5-4 | many | TRBD1 | CASSFGTANYGYTF | TGTGCCAGCAGCTTTGGGACAGCTAACTATGGCTACACCTTC
TRBJ1-1 | TRBV27 | many | NA | CASSLDRLTEAFF | TGTGCCAGCAGTTTAGACCGGTTAACTGAAGCTTTCTTT
TRBJ2-3 | TRBV5-1 | few | NA | CASSFSQARGDTQYF | TGCGCCAGCAGCTTTTCTCAAGCCAGAGGAGATACGCAGTATTTT
TRBJ2-5 | TRBV10-3 | many | NA | CATSGLKETQYF | TGTGCCACCTCTGGTTTGAAAGAGACCCAGTACTTC
TRBJ2-2 | TRBV6-5 | many | NA | CASSRQGGGTGELFF | TGTGCCAGCAGTAGGCAGGGAGGAGGCACCGGGGAGCTGTTTTTT
TRBJ2-3 | TRBV5-1 | few | TRBD2 | CASSLVLAGGPKDTQYF | TGCGCCAGCAGCTTGGTACTAGCGGGGGGGCCTAAAGATACGCAGTATTTT
TRBJ1-1 | TRBV20-1 | few | NA | CSANRQRNTEAFF | TGCAGTGCTAATCGACAGAGGAACACTGAAGCTTTCTTT
TRBJ1-4 | TRBV6-5 | NA | NA | CASSYRGADEKLFF | TGTGCCAGCAGTTACCGGGGGGCGGATGAAAAACTGTTTTTT
TRBJ1-1 | TRBV5-1 | NA | NA | CASRTQASQTEAFF | TGCGCCAGCAGGACACAGGCGTCGCAAACTGAAGCTTTCTTT
TRBJ2-7 | TRBV12-3/TRBV12-4 | many | NA | CASSLSGSAYEQYF | TGTGCCAGCAGTTTAAGTGGGTCTGCCTACGAGCAGTACTTC
TRBJ1-4 | TRBV18 | NA | NA | CASSGREGEKLFF | TGTGCCAGCTCAGGAAGAGAAGGTGAAAAACTGTTTTTT